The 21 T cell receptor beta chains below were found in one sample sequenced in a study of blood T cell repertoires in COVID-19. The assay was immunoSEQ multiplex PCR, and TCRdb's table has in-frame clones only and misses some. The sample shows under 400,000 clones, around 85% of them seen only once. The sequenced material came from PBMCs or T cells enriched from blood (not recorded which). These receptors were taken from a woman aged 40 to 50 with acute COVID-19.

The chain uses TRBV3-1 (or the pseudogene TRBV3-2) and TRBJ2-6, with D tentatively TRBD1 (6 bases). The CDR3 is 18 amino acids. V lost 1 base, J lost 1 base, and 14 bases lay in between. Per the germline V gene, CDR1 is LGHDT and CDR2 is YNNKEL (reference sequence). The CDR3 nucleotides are TGTGCCAGCAGCCAAGTGACCAGGGGAGCGTCTGGGGCCAACGTCCTGACTTTC. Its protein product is CASSQVTRGASGANVLTF.

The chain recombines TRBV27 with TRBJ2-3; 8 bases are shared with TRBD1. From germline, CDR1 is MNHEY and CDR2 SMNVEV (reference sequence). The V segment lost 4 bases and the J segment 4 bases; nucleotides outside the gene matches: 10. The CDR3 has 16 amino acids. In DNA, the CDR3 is TGTGCCAGCAGTTCACCAGGGGGCCCAGGGGCAGATACGCAGTATTTT. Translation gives CASSSPGGPGADTQYF.

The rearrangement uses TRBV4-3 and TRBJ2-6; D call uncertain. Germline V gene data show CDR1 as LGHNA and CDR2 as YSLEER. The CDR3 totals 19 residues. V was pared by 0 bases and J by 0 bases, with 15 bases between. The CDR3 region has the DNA TGCGCCAGCAGCCAAGATACCCAGGCTTACTCCTCTGGGGCCAACGTCCTGACTTTC. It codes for CASSQDTQAYSSGANVLTF.

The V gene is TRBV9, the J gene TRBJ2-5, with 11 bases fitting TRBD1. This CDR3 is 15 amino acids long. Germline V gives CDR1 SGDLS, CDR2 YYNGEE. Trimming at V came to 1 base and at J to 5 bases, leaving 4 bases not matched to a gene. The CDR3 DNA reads TGTGCCAGCAGCGTATCGGACAGGGGGCCCGAGACCCAGTACTTC. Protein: CASSVSDRGPETQYF.

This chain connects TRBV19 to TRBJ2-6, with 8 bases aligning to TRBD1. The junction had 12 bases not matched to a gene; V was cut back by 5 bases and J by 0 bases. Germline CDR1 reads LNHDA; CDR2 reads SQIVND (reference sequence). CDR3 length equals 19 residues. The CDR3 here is CASSALRQGSPSGANVLTF. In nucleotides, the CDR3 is TGTGCCAGTAGTGCACTTCGACAGGGGAGCCCCTCTGGGGCCAACGTCCTGACTTTC.

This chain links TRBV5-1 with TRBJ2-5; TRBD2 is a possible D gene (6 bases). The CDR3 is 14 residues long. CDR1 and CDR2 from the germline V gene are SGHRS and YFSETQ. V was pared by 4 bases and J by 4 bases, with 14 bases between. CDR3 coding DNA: TGCGCCAGCAGCGGGCGGGACTTAATAGAGACCCAGTACTTC. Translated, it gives CASSGRDLIETQYF.

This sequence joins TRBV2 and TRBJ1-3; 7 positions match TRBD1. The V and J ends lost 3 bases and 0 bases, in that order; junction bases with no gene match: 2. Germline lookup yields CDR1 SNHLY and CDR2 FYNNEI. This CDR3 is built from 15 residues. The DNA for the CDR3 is TGTGCCAGCAGTGACAGGGGGGCCTCTGGAAACACCATATATTTT. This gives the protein CASSDRGASGNTIYF.

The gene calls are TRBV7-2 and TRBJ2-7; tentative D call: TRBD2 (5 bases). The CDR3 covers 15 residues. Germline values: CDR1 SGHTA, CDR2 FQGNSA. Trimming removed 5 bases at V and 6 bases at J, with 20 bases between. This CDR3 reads CASSRMDLGLSEQYF. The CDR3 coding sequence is TGTGCCAGCAGCCGTATGGACTTGGGCCTTAGCGAGCAGTACTTC.

The CDR3 reads CASSLGTYNEQFF. Written as DNA, the CDR3 is TGCGCCAGCAGCTTGGGTACCTACAATGAGCAGTTCTTC. The chain couples TRBV5-1 to TRBJ2-1; D gene ambiguous. V was shortened by 0 bases and J by 2 bases, with 3 bases between the two germline ends. The CDR3 runs to 13 residues. Germline CDR1 reads SGHRS; CDR2 reads YFSETQ.

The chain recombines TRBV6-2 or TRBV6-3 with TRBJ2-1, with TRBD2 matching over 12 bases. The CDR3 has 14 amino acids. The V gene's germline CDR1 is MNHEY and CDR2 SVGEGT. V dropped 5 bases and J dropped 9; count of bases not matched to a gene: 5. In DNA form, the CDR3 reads TGTGCCAGCAGTCTAGCGGGAGGGCTTGTTGAGCAGTTCTTC. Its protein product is CASSLAGGLVEQFF.

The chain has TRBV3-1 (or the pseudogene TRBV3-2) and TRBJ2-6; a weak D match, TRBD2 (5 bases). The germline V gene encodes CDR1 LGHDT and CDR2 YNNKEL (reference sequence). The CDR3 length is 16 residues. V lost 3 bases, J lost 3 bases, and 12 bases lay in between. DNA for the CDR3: TGTGCCAGCAGCCACAGAGGGCAACTTGGGGCCAACGTCCTGACTTTC. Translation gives CASSHRGQLGANVLTF.

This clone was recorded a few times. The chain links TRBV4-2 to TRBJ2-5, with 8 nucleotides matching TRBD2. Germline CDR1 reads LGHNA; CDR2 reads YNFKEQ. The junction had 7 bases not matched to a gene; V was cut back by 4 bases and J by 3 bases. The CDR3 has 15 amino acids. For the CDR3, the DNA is TGTGCCAGCAGCCGCGGAACTAGCGGCGAAGAGACCCAGTACTTC. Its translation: CASSRGTSGEETQYF.

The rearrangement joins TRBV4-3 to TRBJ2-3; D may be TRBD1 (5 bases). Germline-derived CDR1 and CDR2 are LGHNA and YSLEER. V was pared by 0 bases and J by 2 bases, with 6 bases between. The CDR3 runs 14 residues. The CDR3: CASSQDRATDTQYF. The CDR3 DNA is TGCGCCAGCAGCCAAGACAGGGCCACAGATACGCAGTATTTT.

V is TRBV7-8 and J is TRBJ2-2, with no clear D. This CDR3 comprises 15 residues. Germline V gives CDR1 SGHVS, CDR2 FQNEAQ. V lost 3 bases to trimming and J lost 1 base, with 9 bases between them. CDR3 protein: CASSFNPQNTGELFF. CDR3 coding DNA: TGTGCCAGCAGCTTTAACCCACAGAACACCGGGGAGCTGTTTTTT. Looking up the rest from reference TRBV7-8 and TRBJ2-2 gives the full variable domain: GAGVSQSPRYKVAKRGQDVALRCDPISGHVSLFWYQQALGQGPEFLTYFQNEAQLDKSGLPSDRFFAERPEGSVSTLKIQRTQQEDSAVYLCASSFNPQNTGELFFGEGSRLTVL.

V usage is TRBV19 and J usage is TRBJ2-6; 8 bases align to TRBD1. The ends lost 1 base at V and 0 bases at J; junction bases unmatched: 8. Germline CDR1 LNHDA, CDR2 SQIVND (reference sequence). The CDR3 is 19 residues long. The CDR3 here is CASSIAQGAPSSGANVLTF. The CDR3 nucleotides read TGTGCCAGTAGTATAGCTCAGGGGGCTCCCTCCTCTGGGGCCAACGTCCTGACTTTC.

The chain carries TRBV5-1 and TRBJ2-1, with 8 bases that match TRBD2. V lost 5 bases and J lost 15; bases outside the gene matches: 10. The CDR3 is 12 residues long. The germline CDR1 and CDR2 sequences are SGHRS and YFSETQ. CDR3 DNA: TGCGCCAGCAGTCAATCCGGGACTAGGGCGTTCTTC. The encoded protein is CASSQSGTRAFF.

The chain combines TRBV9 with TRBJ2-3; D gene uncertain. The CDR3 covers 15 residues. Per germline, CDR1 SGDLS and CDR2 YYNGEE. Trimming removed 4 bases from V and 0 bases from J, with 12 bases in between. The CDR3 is CASSTALQSTDTQYF. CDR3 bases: TGTGCCAGCAGCACCGCTTTACAGAGCACAGATACGCAGTATTTT.

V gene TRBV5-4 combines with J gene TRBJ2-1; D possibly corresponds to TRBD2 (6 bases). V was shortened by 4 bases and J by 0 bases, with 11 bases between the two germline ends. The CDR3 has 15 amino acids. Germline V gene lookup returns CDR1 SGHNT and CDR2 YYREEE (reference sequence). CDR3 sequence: CASSIDGSSYNEQFF. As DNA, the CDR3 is TGTGCCAGCAGCATAGACGGGAGCTCCTACAATGAGCAGTTCTTC.

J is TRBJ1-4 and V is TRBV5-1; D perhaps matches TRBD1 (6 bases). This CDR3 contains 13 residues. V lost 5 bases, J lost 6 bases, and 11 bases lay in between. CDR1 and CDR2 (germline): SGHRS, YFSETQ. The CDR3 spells CASSQGSDEKLFF. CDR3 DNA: TGCGCCAGCAGTCAGGGGTCGGATGAAAAACTGTTTTTT. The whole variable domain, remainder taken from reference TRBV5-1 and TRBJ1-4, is KAGVTQTPRYLIKTRGQQVTLSCSPISGHRSVSWYQQTPGQGLQFLFEYFSETQRNKGNFPGRFSGRQFSNSRSEMNVSTLELGDSALYLCASSQGSDEKLFFGSGTQLSVL.

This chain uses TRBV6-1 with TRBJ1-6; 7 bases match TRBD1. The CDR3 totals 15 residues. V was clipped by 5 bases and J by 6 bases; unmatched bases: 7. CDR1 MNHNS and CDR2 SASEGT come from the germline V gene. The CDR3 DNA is TGTGCCAGCAGTTCTTCCGGGACAGTTAATTCACCCCTCCACTTT. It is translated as CASSSSGTVNSPLHF.

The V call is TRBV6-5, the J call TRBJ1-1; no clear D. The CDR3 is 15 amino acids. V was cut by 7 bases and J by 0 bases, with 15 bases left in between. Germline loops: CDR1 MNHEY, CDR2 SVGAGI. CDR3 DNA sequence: TGTGCCAGCACCGAAAGCGGGCCCTTGAACACTGAAGCTTTCTTT. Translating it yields CASTESGPLNTEAFF.